A selection of T cell receptor beta chains follows, all from one sample in a study of pediatric ulcerative colitis. Measured with immunoSEQ multiplex PCR; TCRdb has only the in-frame clones, and not every one. Of approximately 15,000 clones in the sample, just under 75% were seen once. The specimen sequenced was gut tissue. The receptors were sampled from a girl aged 5-17 years with moderate ulcerative colitis. Each CDR3 is given with its conserved first and last residue. Fields, in order: D gene, J gene, V gene, clone size, CDR3 protein, CDR3 DNA. A D gene is named only where the DNA matches it firmly. Size tells how often a clone was seen (once, few, many) or the class of an expanded clone, and some rows leave it out.

D gene: -; J gene: TRBJ2-2; V gene: TRBV7-9; clone size: once; CDR3 protein: CASSPGVTGELFF; CDR3 DNA: TGTGCCAGCAGCCCAGGGGTCACCGGGGAGCTGTTTTTT
D gene: -; J gene: TRBJ1-2; V gene: TRBV7-9; clone size: -; CDR3 protein: CASMRTANYGYTF; CDR3 DNA: TGTGCCAGCATGCGGACAGCTAACTATGGCTACACCTTC
D gene: TRBD1; J gene: TRBJ2-1; V gene: TRBV19; clone size: -; CDR3 protein: CASSFSPGTGYSWGFF; CDR3 DNA: TGTGCCAGTAGTTTTTCACCCGGGACAGGCTACAGTTGGGGGTTCTTC
D gene: TRBD1; J gene: TRBJ2-7; V gene: TRBV2; clone size: once; CDR3 protein: CASSGQGSEQYF; CDR3 DNA: TGTGCCAGCAGCGGACAGGGATCCGAGCAGTACTTC
D gene: -; J gene: TRBJ2-2; V gene: TRBV7-9; clone size: -; CDR3 protein: CASSLTAYRSANTGELFF; CDR3 DNA: TGTGCCAGCAGCTTAACTGCATACAGGAGCGCGAACACCGGGGAGCTGTTTTTT
D gene: TRBD1; J gene: TRBJ1-5; V gene: TRBV2; clone size: medium-sized; CDR3 protein: CASSERSGGGNQPQHF; CDR3 DNA: TGTGCCAGCAGTGAACGTTCAGGGGGCGGCAATCAGCCCCAGCATTTT
D gene: TRBD2; J gene: TRBJ2-5; V gene: TRBV6-5; clone size: -; CDR3 protein: CASLFGGSRETQYF; CDR3 DNA: TGTGCCAGCCTGTTTGGCGGGAGTCGGGAGACCCAGTACTTC
D gene: -; J gene: TRBJ1-2; V gene: TRBV7-8; clone size: -; CDR3 protein: CASSLAGGGPDDGYTF; CDR3 DNA: TGTGCCAGCAGCTTAGCAGGGGGTGGCCCGGACGATGGCTACACCTTC
D gene: TRBD2; J gene: TRBJ2-5; V gene: TRBV7-8; clone size: -; CDR3 protein: CASSLVAGVQETQYF; CDR3 DNA: TGTGCCAGCAGCTTAGTAGCGGGGGTCCAAGAGACCCAGTACTTC
D gene: -; J gene: TRBJ1-5; V gene: TRBV10-3; clone size: few; CDR3 protein: CAISEGANQPQHF; CDR3 DNA: TGTGCCATCAGTGAGGGGGCTAATCAGCCCCAGCATTTT
D gene: TRBD2; J gene: TRBJ2-2; V gene: TRBV11-1; clone size: -; CDR3 protein: CASSSSGRVTGELFF; CDR3 DNA: TGTGCCAGCAGCTCGAGCGGGAGGGTCACCGGGGAGCTGTTTTTT
D gene: -; J gene: TRBJ1-2; V gene: TRBV5-1; clone size: -; CDR3 protein: CASRGPGGEGYTF; CDR3 DNA: TGCGCCAGCCGGGGGCCGGGAGGGGAAGGCTACACCTTC
D gene: TRBD2; J gene: TRBJ2-5; V gene: TRBV4-1; clone size: -; CDR3 protein: CASSQDPPSSTSGRRETQYF; CDR3 DNA: TGCGCCAGCAGCCAAGATCCCCCTTCCTCGACTAGCGGGAGGAGAGAGACCCAGTACTTC
D gene: -; J gene: TRBJ2-3; V gene: TRBV4-2; clone size: -; CDR3 protein: CASSQDRNVGTDTQYF; CDR3 DNA: TGTGCCAGCAGCCAAGATAGAAATGTCGGCACAGATACGCAGTATTTT
D gene: -; J gene: TRBJ1-1; V gene: TRBV5-4; clone size: once; CDR3 protein: CASSGMEQANTEAFF; CDR3 DNA: TGTGCCAGCAGTGGAATGGAACAGGCGAACACTGAAGCTTTCTTT
D gene: -; J gene: TRBJ2-7; V gene: TRBV4-1; clone size: -; CDR3 protein: CASSQEFKDTAYEQYF; CDR3 DNA: TGCGCCAGCAGCCAAGAGTTCAAGGACACCGCGTACGAGCAGTACTTC
D gene: TRBD2; J gene: TRBJ2-1; V gene: TRBV5-1; clone size: -; CDR3 protein: CASSTPGLAGGYNEQFF; CDR3 DNA: TGCGCCAGCAGCACCCCAGGACTAGCGGGGGGCTACAATGAGCAGTTCTTC
D gene: -; J gene: TRBJ2-7; V gene: TRBV6-5; clone size: -; CDR3 protein: CASMGGSYEQYF; CDR3 DNA: TGTGCCAGCATGGGGGGCTCCTACGAGCAGTACTTC
D gene: -; J gene: TRBJ1-1; V gene: TRBV5-1; clone size: once; CDR3 protein: CASSVAGLRTEAFF; CDR3 DNA: TGCGCCAGCAGCGTGGCGGGGTTGCGGACTGAAGCTTTCTTT
D gene: -; J gene: TRBJ1-5; V gene: TRBV5-1; clone size: few; CDR3 protein: CASSWDGNQPQHF; CDR3 DNA: TGCGCCAGCAGCTGGGACGGAAATCAGCCCCAGCATTTT
D gene: TRBD2; J gene: TRBJ2-2; V gene: TRBV6-6; clone size: -; CDR3 protein: CASSYWEGSGELFF; CDR3 DNA: TGTGCCAGCAGTTACTGGGAGGGGAGCGGGGAGCTGTTTTTT
D gene: TRBD1; J gene: TRBJ2-7; V gene: TRBV6-6; clone size: -; CDR3 protein: CASTIRGDRVVQYF; CDR3 DNA: TGTGCCAGCACCATAAGGGGGGACAGGGTTGTGCAGTACTTC
D gene: -; J gene: TRBJ1-2; V gene: TRBV27; clone size: few; CDR3 protein: CASTGGDGYTF; CDR3 DNA: TGTGCCAGCACCGGCGGGGATGGCTACACCTTC
D gene: TRBD2; J gene: TRBJ2-7; V gene: TRBV7-3; clone size: -; CDR3 protein: CASSSLAGAYEQYF; CDR3 DNA: TGTGCCAGCAGCTCCCTAGCGGGAGCCTACGAGCAGTACTTC
D gene: TRBD2; J gene: TRBJ2-1; V gene: TRBV7-4; clone size: -; CDR3 protein: CASSSLGLATPKYNEQFF; CDR3 DNA: TGTGCCAGCAGCTCCCTGGGACTAGCGACCCCCAAATACAATGAGCAGTTCTTC
D gene: -; J gene: TRBJ2-6; V gene: TRBV18; clone size: -; CDR3 protein: CASSPTAGANVLTF; CDR3 DNA: TGTGCCAGCTCACCGACAGCTGGGGCCAACGTCCTGACTTTC
D gene: TRBD1; J gene: TRBJ1-5; V gene: TRBV5-8; clone size: -; CDR3 protein: CASSPGQGNQPQHF; CDR3 DNA: TGTGCCAGCAGCCCGGGACAGGGCAATCAGCCCCAGCATTTT
D gene: -; J gene: TRBJ1-2; V gene: TRBV30; clone size: -; CDR3 protein: CAWSPFGTVRNYGYTF; CDR3 DNA: TGTGCCTGGAGCCCCTTTGGTACAGTGCGTAACTATGGCTACACCTTC
D gene: -; J gene: TRBJ1-1; V gene: TRBV21-1; clone size: few; CDR3 protein: CASSKAGGNTEAFF; CDR3 DNA: TGTGCCAGCAGCAAAGCGGGCGGGAACACTGAAGCTTTCTTT
D gene: -; J gene: TRBJ2-5; V gene: TRBV5-1; clone size: -; CDR3 protein: CASSPGGSETQYF; CDR3 DNA: TGCGCCAGCAGCCCAGGGGGGTCGGAGACCCAGTACTTC